Reported below is one T cell receptor (beta chain). These data come from a study of beta chain features in type 1 diabetes. Expressed TCRB transcripts were sequenced because the isolated RNA had all been reverse transcribed beforehand. Libraries were prepared by immunoSEQ multiplex PCR; TCRdb keeps only in-frame clonotypes and omits some of them. The sample includes approximately 110,000 clones, around 40% of them seen just once. The V gene end was trimmed by 6 bases and the J gene end by 4 bases; junction bases not matched to a gene: 9. The CDR3 is 15 residues long. Per germline, CDR1 MNHEY and CDR2 SVGAGI.

The TCR originated in a woman between 18 and 29 years old in good health. Sequencing was done on a sample of stem cell memory CD4+ T cells from blood. The rearrangement uses TRBV6-5 and TRBJ2-7, with 10 positions matching TRBD1. CDR3 nucleotides: TGTGCCAGCAGGCCTCGCGGGACAGGGGCATACGAGCAGTACTTC. Encoded protein: CASRPRGTGAYEQYF.